This section outlines one TCR beta chain sequence together with its context. For the second PCR, which ran for 7 to 11 cycles, a sample-barcoded 5' primer and a J-beta primer mix were used. Each cDNA molecule was tagged by a template-switch adaptor that had 12 random nucleotides. CDR3-containing paired-end reads numbered at least 2.5 million in each sample. TCRdb redid the calling of the 5' RACE reads with MiXCR, one entry per CDR3 protein. The sample shows about 730,000 distinct CDR3 sequences, around 46% of them seen only once. The germline V and J ends were trimmed by 6 bases and 2 bases, with 11 bases remaining between them. The CDR3 loop spans 13 amino acids. Germline V gives CDR1 SNHLY, CDR2 FYNNEI. This sample was included in a study of blood T cells in healthy people across ages. The donors, all healthy, were Caucasians living in Russia, aged 6 to 90.

The receptor comes from a woman aged 55-70 years in good health. This chain links TRBV2 with TRBJ2-7, with a weak D call TRBD2 (5 bases). Sequenced input: blood. The CDR3 DNA reads as TGTGCCAGCAGGGCCGGGGATACCTACGAGCAGTACTTC. Protein sequence: CASRAGDTYEQYF.